This T cell receptor beta chain emerged from a study of identical twins. Whole-study findings and limits: Whereas memory repertoires showed no such difference, abundant cord blood beta clonotypes carried fewer insertions. Beta out-of-frame sequences displayed a weaker excess of sharing between twins.

This clonotype was seen repeatedly, ten times or more. Its cognate antigen is unknown. All donors comprised healthy Caucasians. Template switching added a universal primer binding site, and final cDNA carried unique molecular identifiers. TCRdb ran MiXCR on the 5' RACE reads and lists one entry per CDR3 protein. The sample yields 220,000 or so distinct CDR3 sequences, 7% seen once. This sample also belongs to another study, concerning yellow fever vaccine responses in identical twins.

The specimen sequenced was memory (CD45RO+) T cells sorted from blood. This TCR was recovered from a woman between 18 and 30 years old in good health.

The CDR3 DNA follows: TGTGCCAGCAGTTACGGGCAGGACAACTACAATGAGCAGTTCTTC. This translates into CASSYGQDNYNEQFF. V usage is TRBV6-5 and J usage is TRBJ2-1; a weak D match, TRBD1 (5 bases). Germline lookup yields CDR1 MNHEY and CDR2 SVGAGI. The CDR3 contains 15 residues. Trimming shortened V by 2 bases and J by 3 bases, and 11 bases separated the two germline ends.